These 17 T cell receptor beta chains share one sample of origin, sequenced in a study of beta chain features in type 1 diabetes. Study conclusions and caveats: Among patients with Type 1 diabetes, TCRB CDR3s were moderately but significantly shorter in every one of the four CD4+ subsets.

Reverse transcribing all isolated RNA meant expressed TCRB transcripts were sequenced. TCRdb's table, derived via immunoSEQ multiplex PCR, lists solely in-frame clones and lacks some. The sample includes a few hundred thousand clones, around 15% seen only once; the top ten take about 0.078%. The antigens for these receptors are not known. Sequenced sample: naive CD4+ T cells from blood. These receptors came from a man in his thirties or forties with type 1 diabetes.

The rearrangement joins TRBV29-1 to TRBJ2-1; 7 bases align to TRBD2. The V gene end was trimmed by 5 bases and the J gene end by 2 bases; junction bases not matched to a gene: 9. Germline V gene lookup returns CDR1 SQVTM and CDR2 ANQGSEA. This CDR3 comprises 15 residues. The CDR3 protein is CSVSLTGGTYNEQFF. CDR3 nucleotides: TGCAGCGTTTCCTTAACGGGAGGAACCTACAATGAGCAGTTCTTC.

CDR3: CASSNPGTGSAYEQYF. CDR3 bases: TGTGCCAGCAGCAACCCTGGGACAGGCTCGGCCTACGAGCAGTACTTC. The rearrangement links TRBV7-9 to TRBJ2-7; 8 bases line up with TRBD1. With V trimmed by 5 bases and J by 2 bases, 11 bases remained unmatched. The germline V gene encodes CDR1 SEHNR and CDR2 FQNEAQ (reference sequence). This CDR3 has 16 amino acids.

This clone was detected only a few times. The chain links TRBV4-2 to TRBJ2-3; 9 positions match TRBD2. V shed 4 bases, J shed 6 bases, and the junction held 8 bases outside the gene matches. Germline CDR1 is LGHNA and CDR2 is YNFKEQ. The CDR3 extends over 15 amino acids. This chain's CDR3 is CASSPNSGSRDTQYF. The CDR3 DNA is TGTGCCAGCAGCCCGAATAGCGGGAGTAGGGATACGCAGTATTTT.

Details on this clone: Other DNA sequences from this sample encode an identical CDR3 as well. The V and J genes are TRBV18 and TRBJ2-7, with TRBD1 as a possible D gene (5 bases). CDR3 length equals 13 residues. V was pared by 1 base and J by 4 bases, with 8 bases between. Germline assignment: CDR1 KGHSH and CDR2 LQKENI. CDR3 loop: CASSPRQSYEQYF. The DNA for the CDR3 is TGTGCCAGCTCACCACGACAGTCGTACGAGCAGTACTTC.

This chain connects TRBV4-1 to TRBJ1-2; D uncertain. Trimming shortened V by 0 bases and J by 2 bases, and 10 bases separated the two germline ends. Germline V gene sequence: CDR1 MGHRA, CDR2 YSYEKL. CDR3 length: 15 amino acids. The CDR3 sequence is CASSQEIGANYGYTF. CDR3 in DNA: TGCGCCAGCAGCCAAGAAATCGGAGCGAACTATGGCTACACCTTC.

A few counts support this clone. The gene calls are TRBV9 and TRBJ1-2; D is possibly TRBD1 (5 bases). In germline, CDR1 is SGDLS, CDR2 YYNGEE. Trimming left V 5 bases short and J 5 bases short, with 16 bases between. The CDR3 is made up of 14 amino acids. CDR3: CASRQTGVWYGYTF. CDR3 coding DNA: TGTGCCAGCAGACAAACGGGGGTGTGGTATGGCTACACCTTC.

This clone turned up a few times. Other DNA sequences in the same sample also yield this CDR3. The rearrangement links TRBV29-1 to TRBJ2-7; a weak D match, TRBD1 (6 bases). Germline CDR1 is SQVTM and CDR2 is ANQGSEA. This CDR3 is 13 amino acids long. Trimming shortened V by 4 bases and J by 2 bases, and 12 bases separated the two germline ends. The CDR3 DNA is TGCAGCGTTGGGGGGCGCCTTACCTACGAGCAGTACTTC. Its protein product is CSVGGRLTYEQYF.

The chain joins TRBV2 to TRBJ2-3; 8 bases agree with TRBD2. The CDR3 consists of 15 residues. Germline V gene data show CDR1 as SNHLY and CDR2 as FYNNEI. The V gene end was trimmed by 6 bases and the J gene end by 2 bases; junction bases not matched to a gene: 7. The CDR3 DNA sequence: TGTGCCAGCAGCCTTGCGGGAGGTACCACAGATACGCAGTATTTT. This gives the protein CASSLAGGTTDTQYF.

The chain combines TRBV7-2 with TRBJ2-7, with D perhaps TRBD1 (5 bases). V was trimmed by 4 bases and J by 5 bases, leaving 15 bases between them. The CDR3 length is 14 residues. Germline assignment: CDR1 SGHTA and CDR2 FQGNSA. CDR3 in amino acids: CASSSQGFVDEQYF. CDR3 sequence (DNA): TGTGCCAGCAGCTCCCAGGGTTTCGTGGACGAGCAGTACTTC. The whole variable domain, remainder taken from reference TRBV7-2 and TRBJ2-7, is GAGVSQSPSNKVTEKGKDVELRCDPISGHTALYWYRQSLGQGLEFLIYFQGNSAPDKSGLPSDRFSAERTGGSVSTLTIQRTQQEDSAVYLCASSSQGFVDEQYFGPGTRLTVT.

The V gene is TRBV7-2, the J gene TRBJ2-5, with D tentatively TRBD1 (5 bases). The CDR3 is 14 amino acids. Trimming left V 4 bases short and J 4 bases short, with 13 bases between. The V gene's germline CDR1 is SGHTA and CDR2 FQGNSA. The CDR3 nucleotides read TGTGCCAGCAGCTCGAGCAGGGTCGCAGAGACCCAGTACTTC. Translation: CASSSSRVAETQYF.

The V call is TRBV15, the J call TRBJ2-4; D not resolved. The V gene lost 1 base and the J gene lost 1 base, with 5 bases spanning the gap. This CDR3 has 14 amino acids. Germline V lookup: CDR1 LNHNV, CDR2 YYDKDF (reference sequence). The CDR3 coding sequence is TGTGCCACCAGCAGAGGAACCGCCAAAAACATTCAGTACTTC. Amino acid sequence: CATSRGTAKNIQYF.

This clone was detected a few times. V usage is TRBV18 and J usage is TRBJ1-4; TRBD1 matches 12 bases. The CDR3 is 15 residues long. CDR1 and CDR2 (germline): KGHSH, LQKENI. V shed 3 bases, J shed 8 bases, and the junction held 4 bases outside the gene matches. This CDR3 reads CASSPWDRGPEKLFF. The DNA for the CDR3 is TGTGCCAGCTCACCCTGGGACAGGGGGCCAGAAAAACTGTTTTTT.

This clone turned up a few times. The chain carries TRBV13 and TRBJ2-1; perhaps TRBD1 as D (5 bases). The germline CDR1 and CDR2 sequences are PRHDT and FYEKMQ (reference sequence). The V end was cut by 5 bases, the J end by 4 bases, with 18 bases between. The CDR3 loop spans 16 amino acids. The DNA of the CDR3 is TGTGCCAGCAGCCTCGGGCTAGGGGATGGGTACAATGAGCAGTTCTTC. Translated, it gives CASSLGLGDGYNEQFF.

This clone was observed a handful of times. The chain employs TRBV25-1 and TRBJ2-1; the D call may be TRBD1 or TRBD2 (7 bases each). The germline gives CDR1 MGHDK, CDR2 SYGVNS. This CDR3 has 13 amino acids. Trimming left V 5 bases short and J 9 bases short, with 14 bases between. This CDR3 reads CASSRRGGSEQFF. CDR3 DNA sequence: TGTGCCAGCAGTCGCAGGGGGGGAAGTGAGCAGTTCTTC.

The table lists this clone with a few counts. V usage is TRBV19 and J usage is TRBJ2-3; D not resolved. CDR1 and CDR2 (germline): LNHDA, SQIVND (reference sequence). The V end lost 4 bases, the J end lost 0 bases, and 2 bases lay between the germline ends. CDR3 size: 12 residues. CDR3 coding DNA: TGTGCCAGTAGTAAGAGCACAGATACGCAGTATTTT. It is translated as CASSKSTDTQYF.

The V call is TRBV29-1, the J call TRBJ2-2; the D gene is possibly TRBD1 (6 bases). Trimming took 7 bases from V and 6 from J, leaving 18 bases between them. The CDR3 runs 14 residues. CDR1 is SQVTM, CDR2 ANQGSEA, per germline. CDR3 in DNA: TGCAGCGGAAAGGGAACAGGGACGTCCGGGGAGCTGTTTTTT. Its protein is CSGKGTGTSGELFF.

The genes are TRBV28 and TRBJ2-1, with D tentatively TRBD2 (5 bases). There are 11 residues in the CDR3. V lost 7 bases, J lost 7 bases, and 8 bases lay in between. Germline assignment: CDR1 MDHEN and CDR2 SYDVKM. CDR3 in amino acids: CASTPGNEQFF. CDR3 nucleotide sequence: TGTGCCAGCACCCCGGGGAATGAGCAGTTCTTC.